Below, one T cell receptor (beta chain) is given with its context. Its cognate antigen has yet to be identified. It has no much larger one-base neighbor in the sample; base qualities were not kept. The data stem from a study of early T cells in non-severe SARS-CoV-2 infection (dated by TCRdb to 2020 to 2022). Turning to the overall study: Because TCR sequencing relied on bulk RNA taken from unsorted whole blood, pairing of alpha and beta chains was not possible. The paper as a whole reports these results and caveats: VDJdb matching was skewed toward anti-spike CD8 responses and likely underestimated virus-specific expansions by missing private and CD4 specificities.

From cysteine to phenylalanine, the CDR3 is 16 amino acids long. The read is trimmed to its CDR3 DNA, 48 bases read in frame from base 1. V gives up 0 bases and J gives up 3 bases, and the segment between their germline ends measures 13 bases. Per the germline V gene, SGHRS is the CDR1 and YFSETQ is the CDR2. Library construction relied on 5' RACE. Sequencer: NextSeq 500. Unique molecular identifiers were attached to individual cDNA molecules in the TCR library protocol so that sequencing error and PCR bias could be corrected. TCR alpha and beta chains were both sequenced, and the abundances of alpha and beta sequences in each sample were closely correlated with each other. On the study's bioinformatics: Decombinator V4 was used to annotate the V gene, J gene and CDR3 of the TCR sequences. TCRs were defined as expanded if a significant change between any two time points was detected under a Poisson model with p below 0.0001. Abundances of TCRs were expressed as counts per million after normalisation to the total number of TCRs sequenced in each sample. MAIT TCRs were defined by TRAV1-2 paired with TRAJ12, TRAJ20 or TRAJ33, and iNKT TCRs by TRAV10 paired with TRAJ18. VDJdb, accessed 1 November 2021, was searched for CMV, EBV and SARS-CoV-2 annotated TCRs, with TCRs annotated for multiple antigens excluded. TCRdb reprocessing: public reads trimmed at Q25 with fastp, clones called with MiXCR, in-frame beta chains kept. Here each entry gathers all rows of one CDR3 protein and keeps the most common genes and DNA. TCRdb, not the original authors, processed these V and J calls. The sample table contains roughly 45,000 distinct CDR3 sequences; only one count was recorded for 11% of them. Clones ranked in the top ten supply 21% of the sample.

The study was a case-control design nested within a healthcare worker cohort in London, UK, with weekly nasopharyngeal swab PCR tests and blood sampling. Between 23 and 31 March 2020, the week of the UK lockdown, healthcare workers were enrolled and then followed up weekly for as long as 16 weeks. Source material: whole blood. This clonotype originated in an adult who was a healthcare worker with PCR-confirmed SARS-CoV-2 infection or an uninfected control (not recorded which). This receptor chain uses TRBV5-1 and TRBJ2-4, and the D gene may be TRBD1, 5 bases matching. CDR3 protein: CASSLVSGQGKNIQYF. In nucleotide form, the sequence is TGCGCCAGCAGCTTGGTTTCAGGGCAGGGCAAAAACATTCAGTACTTC.